The rows below give T cell receptor beta chains drawn from one sample of a study of Graves' ophthalmopathy and Graves' hyperthyroidism. TCRdb processed the multiplex PCR reads anew with MiXCR; each CDR3 protein has one entry. The sample yields around 1.1 million distinct CDR3 sequences, roughly two fifths seen once. Sequencing used peripheral blood or thyroid tissue (not recorded which). The receptors stem from an adult man with Graves' hyperthyroidism. Both conserved end residues are part of each CDR3. Each record gives: J gene, clone size, D gene, V gene, CDR3 DNA, CDR3 protein. D genes are given only for firm matches. Rows may omit the clone size; those that give it use once, few, many or a size class.

j_call: TRBJ1-1; clone_size: NA; d_call: TRBD1; v_call: TRBV10-3; cdr3_nt: TGTGCCAGCAGTTGGGGGACAGGGGGCCTCCTGAACACTGAAGCTTTCTTT; cdr3_aa: CASSWGTGGLLNTEAFF
j_call: TRBJ1-6; clone_size: many; d_call: NA; v_call: TRBV6-6; cdr3_nt: TGTGCCAGCAGTTCCGAGGGGAATTCACCCCTCCACTTT; cdr3_aa: CASSSEGNSPLHF
j_call: TRBJ2-7; clone_size: NA; d_call: TRBD2; v_call: TRBV7-2; cdr3_nt: TGTGCCAGCAGTGGGGGACTAGATTCCTACGAGCAGTACTTC; cdr3_aa: CASSGGLDSYEQYF
j_call: TRBJ2-7; clone_size: many; d_call: TRBD2; v_call: TRBV29-1; cdr3_nt: TGCAGCGTGGGGGGACTAGCGCCCTACGAGCAGTACTTC; cdr3_aa: CSVGGLAPYEQYF
j_call: TRBJ1-2; clone_size: few; d_call: NA; v_call: TRBV25-1; cdr3_nt: TGTGCCAGCAGTCCTCCGGGGGGGGCAGTTGGCTACACCTTC; cdr3_aa: CASSPPGGAVGYTF
j_call: TRBJ1-5; clone_size: NA; d_call: NA; v_call: TRBV7-9; cdr3_nt: TGTGCCAGCAGCTTTACAACAGGGTCAGAAGATCAGCCCCAGCATTTT; cdr3_aa: CASSFTTGSEDQPQHF
j_call: TRBJ1-1; clone_size: NA; d_call: TRBD1; v_call: TRBV25-1; cdr3_nt: TGTGCCAGCAGTGAACACGACAGGGGGGTGAACACTGAAGCTTTCTTT; cdr3_aa: CASSEHDRGVNTEAFF
j_call: TRBJ1-2; clone_size: NA; d_call: NA; v_call: TRBV12-3/TRBV12-4; cdr3_nt: TGTGCCAGCAGTTTGGGTTTGGCGGGTCGAGGCTATGGCTACACCTTC; cdr3_aa: CASSLGLAGRGYGYTF
j_call: TRBJ2-2; clone_size: many; d_call: NA; v_call: TRBV24-1; cdr3_nt: TGTGCCACCAGTGATCCGGGACTCTCCACCGGGGAGCTGTTTTTT; cdr3_aa: CATSDPGLSTGELFF
j_call: TRBJ2-1; clone_size: few; d_call: TRBD2; v_call: TRBV5-6; cdr3_nt: TGTGCCAGCAGCTTCCCGGGACTAGGGGACAATGAGCAGTTCTTC; cdr3_aa: CASSFPGLGDNEQFF
j_call: TRBJ2-1; clone_size: NA; d_call: NA; v_call: TRBV2; cdr3_nt: TGTGCCAGCATGAGCGTAAATGAGCAGTTCTTC; cdr3_aa: CASMSVNEQFF
j_call: TRBJ2-1; clone_size: NA; d_call: NA; v_call: TRBV7-2; cdr3_nt: TGTGCCAGCAGCTTAGAGTGGGGACTCGGCAATGAGCAGTTCTTC; cdr3_aa: CASSLEWGLGNEQFF
j_call: TRBJ1-2; clone_size: NA; d_call: TRBD1; v_call: TRBV10-2; cdr3_nt: TGTGCCAGCAGCCAAGAGGGGACAGGGGCGAATGGCTACACCTTC; cdr3_aa: CASSQEGTGANGYTF
j_call: TRBJ2-7; clone_size: NA; d_call: NA; v_call: TRBV2; cdr3_nt: TGTGCCAGCACCGAGACAGGTCGGTGGTACTTC; cdr3_aa: CASTETGRWYF
j_call: TRBJ2-5; clone_size: NA; d_call: NA; v_call: TRBV19; cdr3_nt: TGTGCCAGTAAGATGGGTGCAGAGACCCAGTACTTC; cdr3_aa: CASKMGAETQYF
j_call: TRBJ2-7; clone_size: few; d_call: TRBD1; v_call: TRBV3-1; cdr3_nt: TGTGCCAGCAGCCAAGTTAGGACAGGGGTTGTTTACGAGCAGTACTTC; cdr3_aa: CASSQVRTGVVYEQYF
j_call: TRBJ2-7; clone_size: few; d_call: NA; v_call: TRBV4-3; cdr3_nt: TGCGCCAGCAGCCAAGATGGGACTCTGCCTTACGAGCAGTACTTC; cdr3_aa: CASSQDGTLPYEQYF
j_call: TRBJ1-5; clone_size: many; d_call: TRBD1; v_call: TRBV6-6; cdr3_nt: TGCGGGACAGGGGGCTTTAGCAATCAGCCCCAGCATTTT; cdr3_aa: CGTGGFSNQPQHF
j_call: TRBJ2-6; clone_size: NA; d_call: TRBD1; v_call: TRBV10-3; cdr3_nt: TGTGCCATCAGTTACGTCTCCGACAGGGCTGGGGCCAACGTCCTGACTTTC; cdr3_aa: CAISYVSDRAGANVLTF
j_call: TRBJ1-3; clone_size: NA; d_call: TRBD1; v_call: TRBV6-5; cdr3_nt: TGTGCCAGCAGTTACCGGGACAGGCTCAACACCATATATTTT; cdr3_aa: CASSYRDRLNTIYF
j_call: TRBJ2-5; clone_size: NA; d_call: NA; v_call: TRBV29-1; cdr3_nt: TGCAGCGTTGGGACCGGGCCAGGGCAAGAGACCCAGTACTTC; cdr3_aa: CSVGTGPGQETQYF
j_call: TRBJ1-5; clone_size: once; d_call: TRBD1; v_call: TRBV29-1; cdr3_nt: TGCAGCGTAGATCCGGGACAGGGCCACCAGCCCCAGCATTTT; cdr3_aa: CSVDPGQGHQPQHF
j_call: TRBJ2-7; clone_size: NA; d_call: NA; v_call: TRBV12-3/TRBV12-4; cdr3_nt: TGTGCCAGCAGGGGGCAATACGAGCAGTACTTC; cdr3_aa: CASRGQYEQYF
j_call: TRBJ1-5; clone_size: many; d_call: NA; v_call: TRBV20-1; cdr3_nt: TGCAGCGCACGAGGGGGGGGGAGTAATCAGCCCCAGCATTTT; cdr3_aa: CSARGGGSNQPQHF
j_call: TRBJ2-7; clone_size: once; d_call: NA; v_call: TRBV2; cdr3_nt: TGTGCCAGCAGCCAGGGGGGCCCCCCCGACGAGCAGTACTTC; cdr3_aa: CASSQGGPPDEQYF
j_call: TRBJ1-6; clone_size: NA; d_call: TRBD1; v_call: TRBV19; cdr3_nt: TGTGCCAGTAGTCCTGGACAGGTAGAAAATTCACCCCTCCACTTT; cdr3_aa: CASSPGQVENSPLHF
j_call: TRBJ1-1; clone_size: NA; d_call: TRBD1; v_call: TRBV29-1; cdr3_nt: TGCAGCTTGGGGGACAGGGAGGGCACTGAAGCTTTCTTT; cdr3_aa: CSLGDREGTEAFF
j_call: TRBJ2-5; clone_size: NA; d_call: TRBD1; v_call: TRBV10-2; cdr3_nt: TGCGCCAGCAGCGACAGGGAATGGGTGACCCAGTACTTC; cdr3_aa: CASSDREWVTQYF
j_call: TRBJ2-7; clone_size: NA; d_call: NA; v_call: TRBV7-9; cdr3_nt: TGTGCCAGCAGCGAGAGACAGTTCGGCGAGCAGTACTTC; cdr3_aa: CASSERQFGEQYF
j_call: TRBJ1-2; clone_size: NA; d_call: NA; v_call: TRBV6-4; cdr3_nt: TGTGCCAGCAGAGTATCCTGTGGTGGCTACACCTTC; cdr3_aa: CASRVSCGGYTF
j_call: TRBJ1-2; clone_size: many; d_call: NA; v_call: TRBV12-3/TRBV12-4; cdr3_nt: TGTGCCAGCAGTCGGGCGACAGATACCTCCGGCTACACCTTC; cdr3_aa: CASSRATDTSGYTF
j_call: TRBJ1-3; clone_size: many; d_call: NA; v_call: TRBV7-8; cdr3_nt: TGTGCCAGCAGCTTAGTAGGCGGTACGGGGGCTGGAAACACCATATATTTT; cdr3_aa: CASSLVGGTGAGNTIYF
j_call: TRBJ2-7; clone_size: few; d_call: NA; v_call: TRBV5-1; cdr3_nt: TGCGCCAGCAGCTTGTCCGTTAGGGGGGGAATGAGCGACGAGCAGTACTTC; cdr3_aa: CASSLSVRGGMSDEQYF
j_call: TRBJ2-7; clone_size: NA; d_call: TRBD1; v_call: TRBV2; cdr3_nt: TGTGCCAGCAGTTATGCGCAGGGGGCTATCGAGCAGTACTTC; cdr3_aa: CASSYAQGAIEQYF
j_call: TRBJ2-6; clone_size: few; d_call: TRBD1; v_call: TRBV29-1; cdr3_nt: TGCAGCGGGTCACGACAGGGGGGCCGGGCCAACGTCCTGACTTTC; cdr3_aa: CSGSRQGGRANVLTF